Included here is one T cell receptor beta chain sequence, with context. Its antigen is currently unknown. The protocol was immunoSEQ multiplex PCR, while the TCRdb copy is restricted to in-frame clones and leaves out a portion. The sample records roughly 99,000 clones, roughly 90% being singletons. Germline V gene data show CDR1 as SGHDT and CDR2 as YYEEEE. With V trimmed by 2 bases and J by 16 bases, 14 bases remained unmatched. This CDR3 is 14 amino acids long. This entry is derived from a study of T cell responses to AZD1222 COVID-19 vaccine. Looking at the study overall: Recipients boosted at about 4 weeks or about 12 weeks are pooled.

Study-level findings and limits: Vaccine-related CD4 TCRs covered spike, predominating at 160-218 and 743-854.

The sequence was obtained from an adult in good health. The sequencing here drew on peripheral blood, taken on day 0 of AZD1222 vaccination. The chain carries TRBV5-6 and TRBJ1-4; 7 bases are shared with TRBD1. The CDR3 DNA is TGTGCCAGCAGCTTTATACCAGGGGGTTGGTGTGGGTTTTTT. Protein product: CASSFIPGGWCGFF.